This T cell receptor beta chain was recorded in a study of blood T cell repertoires in COVID-19. Across the study: Material from acute and convalescent COVID-19 was sourced from the United States, Italy and Spain. T cells, B-cell-depleted T cells, or PBMCs provided the cDNA or gDNA that served as material.

The table lists this clone with a count of one. V lost 10 bases, J lost 3 bases, and 18 bases lay in between. The CDR3 runs to 14 residues. The germline CDR1 and CDR2 sequences are MNHEY and SVGAGI. Authors' processing steps: How many nucleated cells were present was estimated from reference gene primer amplification. The protocol was immunoSEQ multiplex PCR, while the TCRdb copy is restricted to in-frame clones and leaves out a portion. That table gives V, J and clone size, and the DNA gave D and trimming. The table includes about 83,000 clones, about 87% detected once. This sequence was found in a man older than 75 with active or convalescent COVID-19. Sequences were obtained from peripheral blood. The chain couples TRBV6-5 to TRBJ1-2; D is unresolved. CDR3 sequence: CATRVPGQDYGYTF. CDR3 nucleotides: TGTGCCACCCGAGTCCCAGGCCAGGACTATGGCTACACCTTC.